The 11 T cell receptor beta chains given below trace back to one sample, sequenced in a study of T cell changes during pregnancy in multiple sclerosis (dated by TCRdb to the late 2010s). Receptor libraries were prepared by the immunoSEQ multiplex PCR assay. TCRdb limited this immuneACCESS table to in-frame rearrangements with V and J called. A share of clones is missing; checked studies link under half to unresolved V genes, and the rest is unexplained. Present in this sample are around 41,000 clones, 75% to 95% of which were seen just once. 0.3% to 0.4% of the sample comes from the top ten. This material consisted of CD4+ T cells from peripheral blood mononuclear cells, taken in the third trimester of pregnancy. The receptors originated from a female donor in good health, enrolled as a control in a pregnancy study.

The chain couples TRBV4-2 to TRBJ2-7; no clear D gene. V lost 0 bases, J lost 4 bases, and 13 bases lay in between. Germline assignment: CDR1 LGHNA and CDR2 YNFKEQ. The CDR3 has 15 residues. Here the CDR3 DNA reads TGTGCCAGCAGCCAAGATGCGGCGCCCGGATACGAGCAGTACTTC. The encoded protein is CASSQDAAPGYEQYF.

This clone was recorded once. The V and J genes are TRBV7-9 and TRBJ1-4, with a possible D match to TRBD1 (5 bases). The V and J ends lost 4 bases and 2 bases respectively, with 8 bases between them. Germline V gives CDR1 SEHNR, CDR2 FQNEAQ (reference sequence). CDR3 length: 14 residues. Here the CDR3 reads CASSWGGTNEKLFF. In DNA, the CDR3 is TGTGCCAGCAGCTGGGGGGGGACTAATGAAAAACTGTTTTTT. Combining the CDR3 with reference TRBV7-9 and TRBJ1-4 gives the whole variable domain DTGVSQNPRHKITKRGQNVTFRCDPISEHNRLYWYRQTLGQGPEFLTYFQNEAQLEKSRLLSDRFSAERPKGSFSTLEIQRTEQGDSAMYLCASSWGGTNEKLFFGSGTQLSVL.

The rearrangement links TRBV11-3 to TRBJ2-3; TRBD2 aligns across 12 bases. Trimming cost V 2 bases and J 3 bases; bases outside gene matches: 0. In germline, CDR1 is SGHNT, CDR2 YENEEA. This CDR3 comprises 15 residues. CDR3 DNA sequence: TGTGCCAGCAGCTTACTAGCGGGAGGGACAGATACGCAGTATTTT. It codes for CASSLLAGGTDTQYF.

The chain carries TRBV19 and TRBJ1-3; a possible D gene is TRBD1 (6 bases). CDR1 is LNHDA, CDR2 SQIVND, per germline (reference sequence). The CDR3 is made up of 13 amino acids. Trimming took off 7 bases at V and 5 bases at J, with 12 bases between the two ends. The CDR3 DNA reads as TGTGCCAGTACAGGGGAAAGCAGAAACACCATATATTTT. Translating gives CASTGESRNTIYF.

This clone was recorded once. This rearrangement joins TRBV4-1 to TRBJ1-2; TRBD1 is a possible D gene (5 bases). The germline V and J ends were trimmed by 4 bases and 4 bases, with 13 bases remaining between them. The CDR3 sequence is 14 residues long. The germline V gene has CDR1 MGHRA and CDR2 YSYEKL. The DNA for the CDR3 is TGCGCCAGCAGCCGCCAGACAGAGAGCTATGGCTACACCTTC. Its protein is CASSRQTESYGYTF.

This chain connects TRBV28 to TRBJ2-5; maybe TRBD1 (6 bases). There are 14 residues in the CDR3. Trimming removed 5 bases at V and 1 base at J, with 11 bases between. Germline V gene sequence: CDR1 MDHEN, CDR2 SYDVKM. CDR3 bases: TGTGCCAGCAGTCCAGACAGGAGCCAAGAGACCCAGTACTTC. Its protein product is CASSPDRSQETQYF.

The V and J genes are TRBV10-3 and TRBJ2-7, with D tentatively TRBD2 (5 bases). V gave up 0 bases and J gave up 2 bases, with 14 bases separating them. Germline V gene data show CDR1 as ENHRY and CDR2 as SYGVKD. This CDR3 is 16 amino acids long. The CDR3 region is CAISESIFRDPYEQYF. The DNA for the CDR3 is TGTGCCATCAGTGAGTCAATTTTCCGGGATCCCTACGAGCAGTACTTC.

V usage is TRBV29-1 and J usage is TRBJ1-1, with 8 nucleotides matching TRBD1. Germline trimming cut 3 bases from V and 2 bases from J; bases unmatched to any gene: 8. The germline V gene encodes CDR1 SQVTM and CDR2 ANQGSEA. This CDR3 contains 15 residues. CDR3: CSVDRTGQGNTEAFF. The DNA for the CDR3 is TGCAGCGTTGACCGGACAGGGCAGGGAAACACTGAAGCTTTCTTT.

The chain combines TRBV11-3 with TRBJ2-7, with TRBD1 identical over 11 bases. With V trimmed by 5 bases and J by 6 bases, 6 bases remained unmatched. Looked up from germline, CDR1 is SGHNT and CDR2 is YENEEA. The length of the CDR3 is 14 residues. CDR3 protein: CASSERGTGGEQYF. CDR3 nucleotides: TGTGCCAGCAGCGAGAGGGGGACAGGGGGCGAGCAGTACTTC.

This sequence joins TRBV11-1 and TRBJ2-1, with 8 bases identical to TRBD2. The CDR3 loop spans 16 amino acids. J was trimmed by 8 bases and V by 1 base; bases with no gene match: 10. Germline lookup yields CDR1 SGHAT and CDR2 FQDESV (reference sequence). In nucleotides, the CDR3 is TGTGCCAGCAGCTTAGGTCAGGGAGGGACTAGGCATGAGCAGTTCTTC. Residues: CASSLGQGGTRHEQFF. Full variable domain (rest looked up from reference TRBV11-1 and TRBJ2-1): EAEVAQSPRYKITEKSQAVAFWCDPISGHATLYWYRQILGQGPELLVQFQDESVVDDSQLPKDRFSAERLKGVDSTLKIQPAELGDSAMYLCASSLGQGGTRHEQFFGPGTRLTVL.

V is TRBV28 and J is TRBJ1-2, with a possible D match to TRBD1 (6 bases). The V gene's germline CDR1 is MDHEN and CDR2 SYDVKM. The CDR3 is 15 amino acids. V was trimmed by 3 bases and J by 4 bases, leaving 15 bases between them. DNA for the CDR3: TGTGCCAGCAGTTTGAATGTCGGGACACTCTATGGCTACACCTTC. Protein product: CASSLNVGTLYGYTF.